This TCR beta chain derives from a study of T cell responses to AZD1222 COVID-19 vaccine. As concerns this clone: What it recognizes is unknown.

V lost 8 bases and J 6 bases, leaving 14 bases between the germline ends. The CDR3 length is 13 residues. Germline V gene lookup returns CDR1 SGHTA and CDR2 FQGNSA. Produced via immunoSEQ multiplex PCR; TCRdb's table is partial and in-frame only. The table lists over 90,000 clones, 80% to 90% of them singletons. Points from the study as a whole: After two AZD1222 doses, spike-specific TCR breadth and depth rose versus day 0. Only a handful of AZD1222 recipients, six or seven in all, had baseline seropositivity. Reportedly, nearly half of unique spike TCRs recognized epitopes outside B.1.351/B.1.1.7 mutations. It should be noted that donors were predominantly white British and more often female, and clonal diversity was possibly underestimated.

This TCR was recovered from an adult in good health. Sequencing used peripheral blood, obtained on day 0 of AZD1222 vaccination. The chain joins TRBV7-2 to TRBJ2-1; D gene ambiguous. The CDR3 coding sequence is TGTGCCAGCCAACTGGGATATGGCAATGAGCAGTTCTTC. It is translated as CASQLGYGNEQFF.